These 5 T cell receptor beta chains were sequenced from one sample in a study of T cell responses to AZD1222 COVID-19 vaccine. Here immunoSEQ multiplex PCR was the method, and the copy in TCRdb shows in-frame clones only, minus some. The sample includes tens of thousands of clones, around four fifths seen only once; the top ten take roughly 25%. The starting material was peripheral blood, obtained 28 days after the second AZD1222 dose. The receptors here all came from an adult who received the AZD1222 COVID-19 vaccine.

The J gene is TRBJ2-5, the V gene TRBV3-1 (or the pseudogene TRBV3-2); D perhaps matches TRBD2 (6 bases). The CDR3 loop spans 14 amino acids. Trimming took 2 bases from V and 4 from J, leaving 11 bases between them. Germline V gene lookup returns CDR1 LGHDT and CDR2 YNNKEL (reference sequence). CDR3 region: CASSQSGVGETQYF. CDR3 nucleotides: TGTGCCAGCAGCCAATCGGGAGTGGGAGAGACCCAGTACTTC.

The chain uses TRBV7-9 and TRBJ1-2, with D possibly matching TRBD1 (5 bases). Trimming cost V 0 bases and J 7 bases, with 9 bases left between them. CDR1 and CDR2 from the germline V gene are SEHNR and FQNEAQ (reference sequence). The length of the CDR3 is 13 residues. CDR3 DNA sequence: TGTGCCAGCAGCTTAGCGGGGGACGGTGGCTACACCTTC. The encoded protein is CASSLAGDGGYTF.

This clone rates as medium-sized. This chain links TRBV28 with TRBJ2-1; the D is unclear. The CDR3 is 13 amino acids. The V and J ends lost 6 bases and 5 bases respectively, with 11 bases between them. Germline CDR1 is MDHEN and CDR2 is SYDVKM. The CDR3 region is CASSMISNNEQFF. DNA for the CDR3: TGTGCCAGCAGCATGATCTCTAACAATGAGCAGTTCTTC.

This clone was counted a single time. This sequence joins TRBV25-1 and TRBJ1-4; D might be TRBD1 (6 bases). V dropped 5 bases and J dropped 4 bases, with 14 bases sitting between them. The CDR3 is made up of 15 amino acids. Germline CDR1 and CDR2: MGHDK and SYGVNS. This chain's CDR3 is CASSPRTDINEKLFF. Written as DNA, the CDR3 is TGTGCCAGCAGTCCAAGGACAGATATTAATGAAAAACTGTTTTTT.

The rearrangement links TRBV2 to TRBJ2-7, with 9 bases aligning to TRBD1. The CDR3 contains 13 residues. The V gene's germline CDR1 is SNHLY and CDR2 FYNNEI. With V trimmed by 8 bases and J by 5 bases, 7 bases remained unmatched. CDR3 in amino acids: CASGTDRGNEQYF. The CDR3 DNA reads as TGTGCCAGCGGCACCGACAGGGGGAACGAGCAGTACTTC.